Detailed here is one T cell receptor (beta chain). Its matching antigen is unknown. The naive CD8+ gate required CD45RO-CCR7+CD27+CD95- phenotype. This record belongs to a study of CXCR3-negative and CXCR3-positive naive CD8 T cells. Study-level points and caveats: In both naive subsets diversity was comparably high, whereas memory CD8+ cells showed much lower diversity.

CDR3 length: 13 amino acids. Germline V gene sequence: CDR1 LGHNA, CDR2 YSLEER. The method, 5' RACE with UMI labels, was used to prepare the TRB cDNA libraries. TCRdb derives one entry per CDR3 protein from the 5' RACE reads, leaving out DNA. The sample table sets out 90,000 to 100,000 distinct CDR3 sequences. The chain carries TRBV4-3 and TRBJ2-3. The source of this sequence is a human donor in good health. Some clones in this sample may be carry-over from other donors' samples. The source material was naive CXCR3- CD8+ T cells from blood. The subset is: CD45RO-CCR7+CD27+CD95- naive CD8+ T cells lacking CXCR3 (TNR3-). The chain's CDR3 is CASSQEPTDTQYF.